The 23 T cell receptor beta chains below all came from one sample that was sequenced in a study of T cells in Graves' hyperthyroidism and ophthalmopathy. RNA transcripts gave rise to amplified TCR beta CDR3 regions. The study used the HTBI primer set for a first-round RT-PCR of the TCR CDR3. Via MiXCR, TCRdb re-called the multiplex PCR reads, giving one row per CDR3 protein. The profile shows 700,000 or so distinct CDR3 sequences, approximately 16% of them singletons. Specimen: blood. These receptors all stem from a man between 18 and 35 years old with Graves' hyperthyroidism.

This clonotype was seen repeatedly, ten times or more. The gene calls are TRBV28 and TRBJ2-5, with D possibly matching TRBD1 (5 bases). The CDR3 consists of 16 residues. Trimming took 5 bases from V and 2 from J, leaving 18 bases between them. Germline V gene lookup returns CDR1 MDHEN and CDR2 SYDVKM. CDR3 nucleotides: TGTGCCAGCAGTCACAGGATTAGGAAGGCTCAAGAGACCCAGTACTTC. It is translated as CASSHRIRKAQETQYF.

The rearrangement uses TRBV7-2 and TRBJ1-2; maybe TRBD1 (5 bases). Trimming cost V 5 bases and J 3 bases, with 16 bases left between them. CDR3 length equals 15 residues. Germline assignment: CDR1 SGHTA and CDR2 FQGNSA. The CDR3 nucleotides are TGTGCCAGCAGCCGCCCCGAGCAGGGCCACTATGGCTACACCTTC. Amino acids: CASSRPEQGHYGYTF.

This clonotype was counted at least ten times. The V and J genes are TRBV20-1 and TRBJ2-1; maybe TRBD1 (6 bases). V lost 3 bases and J 8 bases, leaving 26 bases between the germline ends. CDR3 length: 17 amino acids. Germline V gives CDR1 DFQATT, CDR2 SNEGSKA (reference sequence). CDR3 amino acids: CSARPRLGDRIEDEQFF. CDR3 DNA: TGCAGTGCTAGGCCCCGACTGGGCGACAGGATAGAGGATGAGCAGTTCTTC.

The sample holds many counts of this clonotype. This chain connects TRBV2 to TRBJ1-6, with 11 bases that match TRBD1. This CDR3 is 16 amino acids long. CDR1 SNHLY and CDR2 FYNNEI come from the germline V gene. The V and J ends lost 4 bases and 10 bases, in that order; junction bases with no gene match: 9. CDR3 residues: CASSGPSGTGGSPLHF. The CDR3 DNA sequence: TGTGCCAGCAGTGGGCCATCCGGGACAGGGGGATCACCCCTCCACTTT.

Ten or more counts support this clonotype. The genes are TRBV6-2 or TRBV6-3 and TRBJ2-2; perhaps TRBD2 as D (7 bases). V was shortened by 4 bases and J by 4 bases, with 13 bases between the two germline ends. Germline V gene sequence: CDR1 MNHEY, CDR2 SVGEGT. This CDR3 has 15 residues. DNA of the CDR3: TGTGCCAGCAGTTTGCGGGGGCTGGGCACCGGGGAGCTGTTTTTT. Translation gives CASSLRGLGTGELFF.

This clonotype was counted many times. The chain couples TRBV7-6 to TRBJ1-4; D possibly corresponds to TRBD1 (5 bases). The germline V gene has CDR1 SGHVS and CDR2 FNYEAQ. This CDR3 is built from 14 residues. V was clipped by 4 bases and J by 6 bases, with 12 bases between them. This chain's CDR3 is CASSYRQYDEKLFF. The CDR3 DNA reads as TGTGCCAGCAGCTATAGACAGTACGATGAAAAACTGTTTTTT.

This clonotype was picked up many times. The rearrangement uses TRBV12-3 or TRBV12-4 and TRBJ1-2, with D perhaps matching TRBD1 (6 bases). This CDR3 has 12 amino acids. V lost 6 bases, J lost 8 bases, and 13 bases lay in between. The DNA of the CDR3 is TGTGCCAGCAGGCCACAGGGTGGAGGCTACACCTTC. The encoded protein is CASRPQGGGYTF.

This clonotype was seen a few times. The chain is built from TRBV4-3 and TRBJ2-5; 13 bases match TRBD2. The CDR3 totals 16 residues. Per germline, CDR1 LGHNA and CDR2 YSLEER. The trim removed 5 bases at V and 0 bases at J, leaving 3 bases unmatched. This CDR3 reads CASSVTSGGYQETQYF. Here the CDR3 DNA reads TGCGCCAGCAGCGTGACTAGCGGGGGGTACCAAGAGACCCAGTACTTC.

The table lists this clonotype with a few counts. CDR3 sequence (DNA): TGTGCCAGCAGTCCCCTCCGGGGAGAGAACACTGAAGCTTTCTTT. Translation gives CASSPLRGENTEAFF. V is TRBV27 and J is TRBJ1-1; no definite D call. This CDR3 comprises 15 residues. The ends were cut back, 5 bases at V and 1 base at J, with 14 bases in the middle. Germline CDR1 reads MNHEY; CDR2 reads SMNVEV (reference sequence).

The sample holds a few counts of this clonotype. V gene TRBV28 combines with J gene TRBJ2-2; D remains ambiguous. Between the trimmed V and J ends, which lost 4 bases and 1 base, there was a span of 16 bases. The CDR3 is made up of 17 amino acids. Germline CDR1 reads MDHEN; CDR2 reads SYDVKM. CDR3 sequence reads: CASSSLLWDLNTGELFF. The CDR3 DNA reads TGTGCCAGCAGTTCCCTTTTGTGGGATTTGAACACCGGGGAGCTGTTTTTT.

This clonotype was picked up many times. The genes are TRBV12-3 or TRBV12-4 and TRBJ1-1, with TRBD1 matching 8 bases. Losses at the gene ends were 6 bases for V and 11 bases for J; bases not matched to a gene: 5. The CDR3 consists of 11 residues. CDR3 DNA sequence: TGTGCCAGCAGCAGACAGGGGTGGGCTTTCTTT. Protein: CASSRQGWAFF.

In regard to this clonotype: This may arise from a read error, as a much more abundant clone is one base away. The chain joins TRBV27 to TRBJ2-7, with TRBD1 as a possible D gene (6 bases). Trimming left V 2 bases short and J 5 bases short, with 13 bases between. CDR1 is MNHEY, CDR2 SMNVEV, per germline (reference sequence). The CDR3 length is 14 residues. As DNA, the CDR3 is TGTGCCAGCAGTTTAGACAGGTTAAGTAACGAGCAGTACTTC. Protein sequence: CASSLDRLSNEQYF.

A few counts support this clonotype. The chain combines TRBV30 with TRBJ2-1, with D hard to call. The CDR3 consists of 12 residues. Germline CDR1 and CDR2: GTSNPN and SVGIG (reference sequence). With 7 bases removed from V and 0 bases from J, the gap between germline ends came to 7 bases. For the CDR3, the DNA is TGTGCCTTTTCAAGCTCCTACAATGAGCAGTTCTTC. It codes for CAFSSSYNEQFF.

This clonotype was observed at least ten times. The chain links TRBV7-8 to TRBJ2-3; D gene ambiguous. Germline loops: CDR1 SGHVS, CDR2 FQNEAQ. The V gene lost 1 base and the J gene lost 6 bases, with 5 bases spanning the gap. The CDR3 is 12 amino acids. CDR3 sequence reads: CASSLVVDTQYF. The CDR3 DNA follows: TGTGCCAGCAGCTTAGTCGTGGATACGCAGTATTTT.

V and J are TRBV24-1 and TRBJ2-7; no firm D call. Germline CDR1 KGHDR, CDR2 SFDVKD. The CDR3 spans 12 residues. V lost 4 bases to trimming and J lost 3 bases, with 6 bases between them. DNA for the CDR3: TGTGCCACCAGTGACAGCAACTACGAGCAGTACTTC. It is translated as CATSDSNYEQYF.

This clonotype was seen only a few times. This chain connects TRBV19 to TRBJ1-2; tentatively, D is TRBD1 (5 bases). V was pared by 5 bases and J by 3 bases, with 16 bases between. CDR3 length: 15 amino acids. Germline V gene lookup returns CDR1 LNHDA and CDR2 SQIVND (reference sequence). CDR3 amino acids: CASSYWARGDYGYTF. The CDR3, as DNA: TGTGCCAGTAGTTATTGGGCCCGAGGGGACTATGGCTACACCTTC.

This chain connects TRBV9 to TRBJ2-7; the D call may be TRBD1 or TRBD2 (5 bases each). V shed 8 bases and J shed 9 bases, with 18 bases lying between them. The CDR3 consists of 12 residues. Germline CDR1 SGDLS, CDR2 YYNGEE. The DNA for the CDR3 is TGTGCCAGTGGGACGGGCGGTCGGGGGCAGTACTTC. Protein product: CASGTGGRGQYF. Filled out from reference TRBV9 and TRBJ2-7, the complete variable domain reads DSGVTQTPKHLITATGQRVTLRCSPRSGDLSVYWYQQSLDQGLQFLIQYYNGEERAKGNILERFSAQQFPDLHSELNLSSLELGDSALYFCASGTGGRGQYFGPGTRLTVT.

V gene TRBV2 combines with J gene TRBJ2-1; D is uncertain. The germline V and J ends were trimmed by 9 bases and 5 bases, with 20 bases remaining between them. Germline V gene data show CDR1 as SNHLY and CDR2 as FYNNEI. The CDR3 consists of 15 residues. CDR3 protein: CASSQSARSNNEQFF. The CDR3 bases are TGTGCCAGTTCTCAGTCGGCTAGAAGTAACAATGAGCAGTTCTTC. The entire variable domain, with the rest obtained from reference TRBV2 and TRBJ2-1, is as follows: EPEVTQTPSHQVTQMGQEVILRCVPISNHLYFYWYRQILGQKVEFLVSFYNNEISEKSEIFDDQFSVERPDGSNFTLKIRSTKLEDSAMYFCASSQSARSNNEQFFGPGTRLTVL.

The chain uses TRBV6-1 and TRBJ2-3, with D possibly being TRBD2 (5 bases). V was cut by 5 bases and J by 1 base, with 10 bases left in between. The CDR3 loop spans 14 amino acids. CDR1 is MNHNS and CDR2 is SASEGT in the germline V gene. The DNA of the CDR3 is TGTGCCAGCAGTTATTCAGCGGGCACAGATACGCAGTATTTT. The encoded protein is CASSYSAGTDTQYF.

This rearrangement joins TRBV19 to TRBJ2-2, with D unresolved. Trimming removed 3 bases at V and 6 bases at J, with 2 bases between. This CDR3 region has 11 residues. Germline CDR1 LNHDA, CDR2 SQIVND (reference sequence). This CDR3 is CASSISGELFF. The DNA of the CDR3 is TGTGCCAGTAGTATTTCCGGGGAGCTGTTTTTT.

The J gene is TRBJ2-7, the V gene TRBV30; TRBD1 matches 8 bases. The CDR3 loop spans 13 amino acids. The germline V gene encodes CDR1 GTSNPN and CDR2 SVGIG (reference sequence). Germline trimming cut 2 bases from V and 3 bases from J; bases unmatched to any gene: 3. The DNA of the CDR3 is TGTGCCTGGAGTCCAGGGGGCTACTACGAGCAGTACTTC. Residues: CAWSPGGYYEQYF.

The CDR3: CASSQYPERITGELFF. The DNA of the CDR3 is TGCGCCAGCAGCCAATACCCCGAACGTATCACCGGGGAGCTGTTTTTT. The chain recombines TRBV4-1 with TRBJ2-2, with no clear D. The germline V and J ends were trimmed by 2 bases and 4 bases, with 14 bases remaining between them. Germline V CDR1 and CDR2: MGHRA, YSYEKL. The CDR3 totals 16 residues.

The chain links TRBV29-1 to TRBJ2-4; TRBD2 agrees at 13 bases. The CDR3 totals 15 residues. Trimming cost V 6 bases and J 4 bases; bases outside gene matches: 6. Germline CDR1 SQVTM, CDR2 ANQGSEA. The CDR3 DNA reads TGCAGCGTCGGGGGACTAGCGGGGATAAAAAACATTCAGTACTTC. Translated, it gives CSVGGLAGIKNIQYF.